The 22 T cell receptor beta chains listed next were all sequenced from one sample in a study of T cell changes during pregnancy in multiple sclerosis. Using immunoSEQ multiplex PCR, the repertoire was profiled, and TCRdb retains in-frame clones only, with some absent. The sample consists of around 30,000 clones, 90% of them appearing once. Material: CD4+ T cells from peripheral blood mononuclear cells, obtained in the third trimester of pregnancy. All receptors come from a female donor in good health, enrolled as a control in a pregnancy study.

The chain is built from TRBV4-1 and TRBJ1-2; D may be TRBD1 (5 bases). This CDR3 has 16 amino acids. V was pared by 0 bases and J by 8 bases, with 19 bases between. Germline-derived CDR1 and CDR2 are MGHRA and YSYEKL. The CDR3 DNA follows: TGCGCCAGCAGCCAAGATCGTGACAGTTTATGGGTGGGCTACACCTTC. Translating it yields CASSQDRDSLWVGYTF.

The V gene is TRBV10-3, the J gene TRBJ2-3; 8 nucleotides match TRBD2. V gave up 6 bases and J gave up 3 bases; unmatched junction bases: 11. Germline V gives CDR1 ENHRY, CDR2 SYGVKD. The CDR3 spans 16 residues. The CDR3 DNA follows: TGTGCCATCAGCGGGGGGGCGATTAGGGCGACAGATACGCAGTATTTT. This codes for CAISGGAIRATDTQYF.

The V gene is TRBV6-1, the J gene TRBJ2-7; TRBD1 matches at 10 bases. In germline, CDR1 is MNHNS, CDR2 SASEGT. This CDR3 region has 15 residues. V trimming: 4 bases; J trimming: 4 bases; junction bases outside the gene matches: 7. In DNA form, the CDR3 reads TGTGCCAGCAGTGGGACAGGGGGATATAGGTACGAGCAGTACTTC. It encodes CASSGTGGYRYEQYF.

The V call is TRBV6-6, the J call TRBJ2-5; 10 nucleotides align to TRBD1. V lost 7 bases, J lost 5 bases, and 7 bases stayed unmatched. There are 14 residues in the CDR3. Germline V gene data show CDR1 as MNHNY and CDR2 as SVGAGI (reference sequence). CDR3 protein: CASTRTGGGETQYF. The CDR3, as DNA: TGTGCCAGCACCCGGACAGGGGGAGGGGAGACCCAGTACTTC.

V usage is TRBV2 and J usage is TRBJ2-3, with 11 bases lining up with TRBD2. Germline CDR1 SNHLY, CDR2 FYNNEI. V gave up 6 bases and J gave up 4 bases; unmatched junction bases: 6. The CDR3 loop spans 15 amino acids. In nucleotides, the CDR3 is TGTGCCAGCAGGTCAACTAGCGGGAGCTCAGATACGCAGTATTTT. Its translation is CASRSTSGSSDTQYF.

The chain carries TRBV11-3 and TRBJ1-2, with a tentative D call TRBD1 (6 bases). The CDR3 is 14 residues long. The germline V and J ends were trimmed by 0 bases and 2 bases, with 7 bases remaining between them. Germline CDR1 and CDR2: SGHNT and YENEEA. This CDR3 reads CASSLETGNYGYTF. For the CDR3, the DNA is TGTGCCAGCAGCTTAGAAACAGGGAACTATGGCTACACCTTC.

This clone was detected only once. The gene calls are TRBV2 and TRBJ1-2; 8 bases are shared with TRBD1. With V trimmed by 6 bases and J by 4 bases, 7 bases remained unmatched. There are 14 residues in the CDR3. Looked up from germline, CDR1 is SNHLY and CDR2 is FYNNEI. CDR3 bases: TGTGCCAGCAGCGCGGACAGGGCAAGCTATGGCTACACCTTC. This gives the protein CASSADRASYGYTF.

This clone has a handful of counts. The chain recombines TRBV29-1 with TRBJ1-3; no firm D call. CDR1 is SQVTM and CDR2 is ANQGSEA in the germline V gene. V was trimmed by 1 base and J by 0 bases, leaving 10 bases between them. The CDR3 consists of 15 residues. DNA for the CDR3: TGCAGCGTTGAAGGTACAGCGGACTCTGGAAACACCATATATTTT. This translates into CSVEGTADSGNTIYF.

The chain uses TRBV5-6 and TRBJ2-2, with D perhaps TRBD1 (6 bases). This CDR3 contains 15 residues. The V gene's germline CDR1 is SGHDT and CDR2 YYEEEE. Trimming left V 4 bases short and J 2 bases short, with 12 bases between. The chain's CDR3 is CASSPYRANTGELFF. In nucleotides, the CDR3 is TGTGCCAGCAGCCCCTACAGGGCCAACACCGGGGAGCTGTTTTTT.

The genes are TRBV14 and TRBJ2-5; D remains ambiguous. CDR1 and CDR2 (germline): SGHDN, FVKESK. CDR3 length: 14 amino acids. Trimming pared 0 bases from V and 5 bases from J, leaving 10 bases between. CDR3 nucleotides: TGTGCCAGCAGCCAAGATCACGGTTGGGAGACCCAGTACTTC. The encoded protein is CASSQDHGWETQYF.

The chain is built from TRBV2 and TRBJ1-1; 8 bases line up with TRBD1. The length of the CDR3 is 14 residues. From germline, CDR1 is SNHLY and CDR2 FYNNEI. With V trimmed by 4 bases and J by 5 bases, 6 bases remained unmatched. In DNA form, the CDR3 reads TGTGCCAGCAGTGCCCAGGGGGCGATGACTGAAGCTTTCTTT. Translated, it gives CASSAQGAMTEAFF.

This clone was counted a few times. The chain links TRBV27 to TRBJ1-1; 8 bases are a match to TRBD1. V lost 10 bases, J lost 1 base, and 5 bases stayed unmatched. This CDR3 spans 13 amino acids. CDR1 is MNHEY and CDR2 is SMNVEV in the germline V gene (reference sequence). CDR3 DNA: TGTGCCACTCAAGGACAGGGGAACACTGAAGCTTTCTTT. It codes for CATQGQGNTEAFF.

The chain has TRBV4-1 and TRBJ2-1, with unresolved D. This CDR3 is 13 amino acids long. In germline, CDR1 is MGHRA, CDR2 YSYEKL. With 1 base removed from V and 12 bases from J, the gap between germline ends came to 13 bases. As DNA, the CDR3 is TGCGCCAGCAGCCAAGCCCCCCCAGGAAGGCAGTTCTTC. Its protein is CASSQAPPGRQFF.

The CDR3 coding sequence is TGTGCCACCAGCAGAGCGGGGTCCCAAGAGACCCAGTACTTC. Amino acids: CATSRAGSQETQYF. The chain carries TRBV15 and TRBJ2-5, with D tentatively TRBD2 (5 bases). With 1 base removed from V and 1 base from J, the gap between germline ends came to 7 bases. The CDR3 loop spans 14 amino acids. Germline V gene sequence: CDR1 LNHNV, CDR2 YYDKDF (reference sequence).

The chain joins TRBV7-2 to TRBJ2-7; a possible D gene is TRBD1 (6 bases). This CDR3 has 17 amino acids. V was shortened by 1 base and J by 5 bases, with 21 bases between the two germline ends. Germline CDR1 SGHTA, CDR2 FQGNSA. The CDR3 DNA reads as TGTGCCAGCAGCTTAGTTTTAGGGACATCGGGGACGCACGAGCAGTACTTC. It codes for CASSLVLGTSGTHEQYF.

This chain connects TRBV18 to TRBJ1-1, with D tentatively TRBD1 (5 bases). Germline V lookup: CDR1 KGHSH, CDR2 LQKENI. Trimming left V 3 bases short and J 4 bases short, with 12 bases between. The CDR3 extends over 14 amino acids. The CDR3 sequence: CASSPSPGGTEAFF. The CDR3 nucleotides are TGTGCCAGCTCACCTTCGCCGGGGGGCACTGAAGCTTTCTTT.

The gene calls are TRBV5-1 and TRBJ2-7, with TRBD1 matching over 9 bases. CDR3 length: 23 amino acids. J gave up 4 bases and V 3 bases, and 32 bases lay outside the gene matches. Germline CDR1 reads SGHRS; CDR2 reads YFSETQ. CDR3 loop: CASSSDMDRGGPRVSLLNYEQYF. The CDR3, as DNA: TGCGCCAGCAGCTCGGACATGGACAGGGGAGGCCCGAGGGTTTCACTATTAAATTACGAGCAGTACTTC. The full variable domain, completed using reference TRBV5-1 and TRBJ2-7, is KAGVTQTPRYLIKTRGQQVTLSCSPISGHRSVSWYQQTPGQGLQFLFEYFSETQRNKGNFPGRFSGRQFSNSRSEMNVSTLELGDSALYLCASSSDMDRGGPRVSLLNYEQYFGPGTRLTVT.

V is TRBV29-1 and J is TRBJ2-1, with D possibly matching TRBD2 (5 bases). Germline CDR1 is SQVTM and CDR2 is ANQGSEA. V gave up 4 bases and J gave up 5 bases, with 12 bases separating them. The CDR3 spans 13 residues. The CDR3 DNA reads as TGCAGCGTTGCGAGGGTAGGGAACAATGAGCAGTTCTTC. Encoded protein: CSVARVGNNEQFF.

This clone was counted once. Mismatch with germline at one junction end may stem from a read error. The V call is TRBV27, the J call TRBJ2-1; TRBD2 aligns across 9 bases. The germline gives CDR1 MNHEY, CDR2 SMNVEV (reference sequence). The CDR3 runs 13 residues. CDR3: CASSLSYSGSQLF. The CDR3 coding sequence is TGTGCCAGCAGTTTGTCCTATAGCGGGAGCCAGCTCTTC.

The chain links TRBV4-2 to TRBJ2-2; D is possibly TRBD2 (5 bases). The CDR3 contains 16 residues. Germline V gene lookup returns CDR1 LGHNA and CDR2 YNFKEQ. Trimming pared 0 bases from V and 6 bases from J, leaving 14 bases between. In DNA form, the CDR3 reads TGTGCCAGCAGCCAAGAATGGGAGCGAGTCGCCGGGGAGCTGTTTTTT. Translation gives CASSQEWERVAGELFF.

The J gene is TRBJ2-2, the V gene TRBV2, with 10 bases lining up with TRBD1. The length of the CDR3 is 17 residues. Germline values: CDR1 SNHLY, CDR2 FYNNEI. J lost 8 bases, V lost 6 bases, and 15 bases had no gene match. The CDR3 nucleotides read TGTGCCAGCAGGCACCAGGACGGGACAGGGGTTCGGGGGGAGCTGTTTTTT. It yields the protein CASRHQDGTGVRGELFF.

The chain uses TRBV20-1 and TRBJ2-7, with D uncertain. CDR1 and CDR2 (germline): DFQATT, SNEGSKA (reference sequence). This CDR3 comprises 10 residues. V lost 1 base and J 5 bases, leaving 3 bases between the germline ends. CDR3 sequence reads: CSARADEQYF. DNA of the CDR3: TGCAGTGCTAGAGCCGACGAGCAGTACTTC.